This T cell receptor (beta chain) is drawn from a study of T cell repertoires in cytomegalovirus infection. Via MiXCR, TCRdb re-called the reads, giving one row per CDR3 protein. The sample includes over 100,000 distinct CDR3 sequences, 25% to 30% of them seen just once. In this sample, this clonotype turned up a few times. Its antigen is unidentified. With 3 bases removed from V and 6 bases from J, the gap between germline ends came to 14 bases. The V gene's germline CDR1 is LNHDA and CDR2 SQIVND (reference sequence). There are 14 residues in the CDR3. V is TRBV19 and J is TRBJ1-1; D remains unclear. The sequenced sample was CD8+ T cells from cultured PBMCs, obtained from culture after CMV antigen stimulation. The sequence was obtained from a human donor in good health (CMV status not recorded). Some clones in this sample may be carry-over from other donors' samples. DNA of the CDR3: TGTGCCAGTAGTATCTCTTTTGGGGTCGCTGAAGCTTTCTTT. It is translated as CASSISFGVAEAFF. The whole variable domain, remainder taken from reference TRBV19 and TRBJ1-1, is DGGITQSPKYLFRKEGQNVTLSCEQNLNHDAMYWYRQDPGQGLRLIYYSQIVNDFQKGDIAEGYSVSREKKESFPLTVTSAQKNPTAFYLCASSISFGVAEAFFGQGTRLTVV.